A single sample is the source of the 14 T cell receptor beta chains below, sequenced in a study of blood T cell repertoires in COVID-19. Clones were sequenced by immunoSEQ multiplex PCR, and TCRdb holds only the in-frame ones, with some missing. In the table there are around 140,000 clones, about 79% of which are singletons. Sequenced: peripheral blood. The receptor set was obtained from a man aged 55 to 70 with active or convalescent COVID-19.

The V call is TRBV19, the J call TRBJ1-2; D is uncertain. V was pared by 9 bases and J by 7 bases, with 15 bases between. CDR1 LNHDA and CDR2 SQIVND come from the germline V gene (reference sequence). The CDR3 loop spans 12 amino acids. CDR3 protein: CASGVGYSGYTF. CDR3 nucleotides: TGTGCCAGCGGGGTGGGTTATAGTGGCTACACCTTC.

This clone has only a few counts. CDR3 region: CASSYPTGVSNQPQHF. In DNA form, the CDR3 reads TGTGCCAGCAGTTACCCGACAGGGGTTAGCAATCAGCCCCAGCATTTT. This chain joins TRBV6-2 or TRBV6-3 and TRBJ1-5; 8 nucleotides line up with TRBD1. Germline V gives CDR1 MNHEY, CDR2 SVGEGT. The CDR3 extends over 16 amino acids. J gave up 0 bases and V 2 bases, and 3 bases lay outside the gene matches.

The chain joins TRBV2 to TRBJ2-3; a weak D match, TRBD1 (7 bases). The CDR3 runs 15 residues. V dropped 4 bases and J dropped 4 bases, with 15 bases sitting between them. The germline gives CDR1 SNHLY, CDR2 FYNNEI. The CDR3: CASSGAGQWADTQYF. The DNA for the CDR3 is TGTGCCAGCAGTGGGGCGGGACAGTGGGCAGATACGCAGTATTTT.

This clone was counted a few times. This chain joins TRBV9 and TRBJ2-1; 9 bases align to TRBD2. This CDR3 has 16 residues. CDR1 is SGDLS and CDR2 is YYNGEE in the germline V gene. J gave up 4 bases and V 0 bases, and 5 bases lay outside the gene matches. This CDR3 reads CASSVAGRGGYNEQFF. The CDR3 region has the DNA TGTGCCAGCAGCGTAGCTGGGCGGGGGGGATACAATGAGCAGTTCTTC.

The chain recombines TRBV6-5 with TRBJ2-1; 7 bases are a match to TRBD1. V lost 6 bases to trimming and J lost 9 bases; unmatched junction nucleotides: 8. The CDR3 covers 13 residues. Germline V gene lookup returns CDR1 MNHEY and CDR2 SVGAGI. CDR3 sequence (DNA): TGTGCCAGCAGCCCGCGTGAGGGGGCTGAGCAGTTCTTC. This gives the protein CASSPREGAEQFF.

The chain links TRBV3-1 (or the pseudogene TRBV3-2) to TRBJ2-4; TRBD2 agrees at 8 bases. V dropped 4 bases and J dropped 1; count of bases not matched to a gene: 12. Germline V CDR1 and CDR2: LGHDT, YNNKEL (reference sequence). There are 18 residues in the CDR3. This chain's CDR3 is CASSPPRGGGMAKNIQYF. The CDR3 DNA sequence: TGTGCCAGCAGCCCTCCTCGGGGGGGAGGAATGGCCAAAAACATTCAGTACTTC.

The rearrangement joins TRBV6-1 to TRBJ2-3; 7 bases are a match to TRBD2. Losses at the gene ends were 4 bases for V and 5 bases for J; bases not matched to a gene: 12. Germline assignment: CDR1 MNHNS and CDR2 SASEGT. The CDR3 spans 16 residues. The CDR3 region has the DNA TGTGCCAGCAGTGCGCTTGGGGGAGGGCCAGGAGATACGCAGTATTTT. The encoded protein is CASSALGGGPGDTQYF.

The V call is TRBV5-1, the J call TRBJ2-5, with 9 positions matching TRBD1. Germline CDR1 SGHRS, CDR2 YFSETQ. The CDR3 has 15 amino acids. V gave up 4 bases and J gave up 4 bases; unmatched junction bases: 8. DNA of the CDR3: TGCGCCAGCAGCCGGACTGGGACAGGGATAGAGACCCAGTACTTC. Protein product: CASSRTGTGIETQYF.

This chain joins TRBV6-5 and TRBJ1-1; 9 nucleotides align to TRBD1. There are 15 residues in the CDR3. Unmatched junction bases numbered 6, after V lost 3 bases and J lost 4 bases. CDR1 is MNHEY and CDR2 is SVGAGI in the germline V gene. The CDR3 protein is CASSYFGQGSTEAFF. CDR3 nucleotide sequence: TGTGCCAGCAGTTATTTCGGACAGGGGAGCACTGAAGCTTTCTTT.

CDR3 residues: CASRYLYEQYF. In DNA, the CDR3 is TGTGCCAGCAGATACCTCTACGAGCAGTACTTC. J is TRBJ2-7 and V is TRBV6-5; no clear D. Trimming took 6 bases from V and 3 from J, leaving 6 bases between them. Germline assignment: CDR1 MNHEY and CDR2 SVGAGI. The CDR3 length is 11 residues.

This clone was seen just once. This rearrangement joins TRBV6-2 or TRBV6-3 to TRBJ2-7; 8 nucleotides agree with TRBD1. The CDR3 is 13 amino acids. Germline V gives CDR1 MNHEY, CDR2 SVGEGT. The J segment lost 3 bases and the V segment lost 6 bases, leaving 4 bases of the junction unmatched. The CDR3 nucleotides are TGTGCCAGCAGGTACGGACAGGGCTACGAGCAGTACTTC. It codes for CASRYGQGYEQYF.

The rearrangement joins TRBV24-1 to TRBJ2-5; D may be TRBD1 (6 bases). Germline CDR1 and CDR2: KGHDR and SFDVKD. Trimming took off 8 bases at V and 4 bases at J, with 22 bases between the two ends. The CDR3 consists of 16 residues. Here the CDR3 reads CATITGRPVGGETQYF. For the CDR3, the DNA is TGTGCCACCATAACCGGTAGGCCTGTAGGGGGAGAGACCCAGTACTTC.

The rearrangement links TRBV6-5 to TRBJ1-1; D gene ambiguous. The CDR3 is made up of 15 amino acids. Germline V gene data show CDR1 as MNHEY and CDR2 as SVGAGI. Trimming took off 0 bases at V and 0 bases at J, with 8 bases between the two ends. CDR3 residues: CASSYSRSVNTEAFF. CDR3 bases: TGTGCCAGCAGTTACTCGAGATCGGTGAACACTGAAGCTTTCTTT.

The CDR3, as DNA: TGTGCCAGCAGCCCCCGGACTAGTTGGGACTACAATGAGCAGTTCTTC. This codes for CASSPRTSWDYNEQFF. The V gene is TRBV7-9, the J gene TRBJ2-1, with 7 bases matching TRBD2. The V gene end was trimmed by 5 bases and the J gene end by 3 bases; junction bases not matched to a gene: 10. CDR1 and CDR2 (germline): SEHNR, FQNEAQ (reference sequence). The CDR3 runs to 16 residues.